One and the same sample provided the 27 T cell receptor beta chains below, sequenced in a study of T cell responses to AZD1222 COVID-19 vaccine. Using immunoSEQ multiplex PCR, the repertoire was profiled, and TCRdb retains in-frame clones only, with some absent. Of approximately 120,000 clones in the sample, more than 70% were seen once. This sample comprised peripheral blood, obtained on day 0 of AZD1222 vaccination. The receptor source for this set is an adult in good health.

The chain couples TRBV6-2 or TRBV6-3 to TRBJ2-1; D is unclear. Trimming took 6 bases from V and 1 from J, leaving 7 bases between them. Germline V gene sequence: CDR1 MNHEY, CDR2 SVGEGT. The CDR3 is 13 amino acids. The CDR3 region is CASSTTSYNEQFF. The DNA for the CDR3 is TGTGCCAGCAGCACCACGTCCTACAATGAGCAGTTCTTC.

The chain couples TRBV5-1 to TRBJ2-3, with 12 positions matching TRBD2. Unmatched junction bases numbered 4, after V lost 2 bases and J lost 6 bases. The CDR3 consists of 15 residues. The germline V gene encodes CDR1 SGHRS and CDR2 YFSETQ. The CDR3 nucleotides are TGCGCCAGCAGCTTTAATCTAGCGGGAGGGGATACGCAGTATTTT. Translating gives CASSFNLAGGDTQYF.

A single count supports this clone. V and J are TRBV7-3 and TRBJ2-5; tentative D call: TRBD1 (6 bases). This CDR3 spans 15 amino acids. The germline V gene encodes CDR1 SGHTA and CDR2 FQGTGA. Trimming cost V 2 bases and J 4 bases, with 14 bases left between them. CDR3 coding DNA: TGTGCCAGCAGCTTACTGGGACAAGGAACAGAGACCCAGTACTTC. This encodes CASSLLGQGTETQYF.

The chain recombines TRBV5-1 with TRBJ2-1, with D uncertain. Per the germline V gene, CDR1 is SGHRS and CDR2 is YFSETQ. The CDR3 runs to 15 residues. V shed 4 bases and J shed 7 bases, with 18 bases lying between them. CDR3 sequence: CASSLYVVRDNEQFF. The CDR3 region has the DNA TGCGCCAGCAGCCTTTATGTCGTTAGGGATAATGAGCAGTTCTTC. The full variable domain, completed using reference TRBV5-1 and TRBJ2-1, is KAGVTQTPRYLIKTRGQQVTLSCSPISGHRSVSWYQQTPGQGLQFLFEYFSETQRNKGNFPGRFSGRQFSNSRSEMNVSTLELGDSALYLCASSLYVVRDNEQFFGPGTRLTVL.

Here the CDR3 reads CSASKTSGSYEQYF. CDR3 sequence (DNA): TGCAGTGCTAGTAAGACTAGCGGGAGCTACGAGCAGTACTTC. The V and J genes are TRBV20-1 and TRBJ2-7; 12 nucleotides align to TRBD2. CDR3 length: 14 residues. Germline V lookup: CDR1 DFQATT, CDR2 SNEGSKA (reference sequence). The junction had 3 bases not matched to a gene; V was cut back by 3 bases and J by 3 bases.

The rearrangement joins TRBV3-1 (or the pseudogene TRBV3-2) to TRBJ1-2, with unresolved D. The CDR3 totals 14 residues. Trimming removed 0 bases from V and 2 bases from J, with 7 bases in between. CDR1 and CDR2 from the germline V gene are LGHDT and YNNKEL (reference sequence). The CDR3 loop is CASSQDAENYGYTF. CDR3 nucleotides: TGTGCCAGCAGCCAAGATGCCGAAAACTATGGCTACACCTTC.

V is TRBV11-3 and J is TRBJ2-1; 7 bases line up with TRBD1. Losses at the gene ends were 4 bases for V and 10 bases for J; bases not matched to a gene: 10. Looked up from germline, CDR1 is SGHNT and CDR2 is YENEEA. The CDR3 runs 14 residues. In DNA form, the CDR3 reads TGTGCCAGCAGCTCGAGGGACAGTCCGGGGGAGCAGTTCTTC. Its translation is CASSSRDSPGEQFF.

The chain recombines TRBV9 with TRBJ1-3, with D unclear. The CDR3 consists of 15 residues. Trimming pared 0 bases from V and 0 bases from J, leaving 7 bases between. Germline V gene sequence: CDR1 SGDLS, CDR2 YYNGEE. The CDR3 DNA is TGTGCCAGCAGCGTAGATACGGTCTCTGGAAACACCATATATTTT. Protein product: CASSVDTVSGNTIYF.

This chain uses TRBV7-8 with TRBJ1-2; D might be TRBD1 (6 bases). Germline V gene sequence: CDR1 SGHVS, CDR2 FQNEAQ. The length of the CDR3 is 16 residues. V lost 1 base and J lost 8, with 20 bases in between. The CDR3 nucleotides are TGTGCCAGCAGCTTAGTTGGGACACAGGGTCCTCACGGCTACACCTTC. Protein: CASSLVGTQGPHGYTF.

The rearrangement uses TRBV4-2 and TRBJ1-2; D might be TRBD1 (6 bases). The germline V gene encodes CDR1 LGHNA and CDR2 YNFKEQ. The length of the CDR3 is 15 residues. Trimming left V 4 bases short and J 0 bases short, with 12 bases between. The CDR3 nucleotides read TGTGCCAGCAGCCGGGGGGGCGAGGCTAACTATGGCTACACCTTC. Translating gives CASSRGGEANYGYTF.

The chain couples TRBV5-1 to TRBJ1-4, with 7 bases identical to TRBD1. After removal of 3 bases from V and 4 bases from J, the junction contained 6 bases not matched to a gene. The germline V gene encodes CDR1 SGHRS and CDR2 YFSETQ. This CDR3 region has 15 residues. CDR3 sequence reads: CASSSPGQHNEKLFF. Written as DNA, the CDR3 is TGCGCCAGCAGCTCTCCGGGACAGCATAATGAAAAACTGTTTTTT.

V usage is TRBV4-2 and J usage is TRBJ2-2, with 14 nucleotides matching TRBD2. Trimming took 0 bases from V and 7 from J; bases not matched to a gene: 7. Germline assignment: CDR1 LGHNA and CDR2 YNFKEQ. The CDR3 length is 18 residues. The CDR3 sequence: CASSQEPGTSGSNGELFF. DNA for the CDR3: TGTGCCAGCAGCCAAGAACCCGGGACTAGCGGGAGTAACGGGGAGCTGTTTTTT.

The J gene is TRBJ2-1, the V gene TRBV5-1; D call uncertain. Germline CDR1 and CDR2: SGHRS and YFSETQ. The ends were cut back, 0 bases at V and 3 bases at J, with 4 bases in the middle. The CDR3 is 13 amino acids. CDR3 amino acids: CASSLVGYNEQFF. CDR3 bases: TGCGCCAGCAGCTTGGTGGGCTACAATGAGCAGTTCTTC.

The chain carries TRBV12-3 or TRBV12-4 and TRBJ2-7; possibly TRBD1 for D (6 bases). Trimming stripped 6 bases from V and 2 bases from J, with 11 bases between. The CDR3 loop spans 13 amino acids. The chain's CDR3 is CASSGDKAYEQYF. As DNA, the CDR3 is TGTGCCAGCAGCGGGGACAAAGCCTACGAGCAGTACTTC.

The chain uses TRBV24-1 and TRBJ2-5, with D possibly being TRBD2 (5 bases). Between the trimmed V and J ends, which lost 7 bases and 2 bases, there was a span of 10 bases. This CDR3 has 13 amino acids. CDR1 and CDR2 from the germline V gene are KGHDR and SFDVKD. The CDR3: CATRDGIQETQYF. CDR3 DNA sequence: TGTGCCACCAGAGACGGGATTCAAGAGACCCAGTACTTC.

The V call is TRBV28, the J call TRBJ2-3; possibly TRBD2 for D (6 bases). This CDR3 contains 14 residues. V lost 5 bases, J lost 3 bases, and 12 bases lay in between. The germline V gene encodes CDR1 MDHEN and CDR2 SYDVKM. Written as DNA, the CDR3 is TGTGCCAGCAGTATCGGGAGTAGGACAGATACGCAGTATTTT. Its protein is CASSIGSRTDTQYF.

The chain carries TRBV19 and TRBJ2-1; D assignment may be TRBD1 or TRBD2 (5 bases each). The ends were cut back, 5 bases at V and 0 bases at J, with 11 bases in the middle. Germline V gene sequence: CDR1 LNHDA, CDR2 SQIVND (reference sequence). The CDR3 has 15 amino acids. The CDR3, as DNA: TGTGCCAGTAGTCGGGACGTCAGCTCCTACAATGAGCAGTTCTTC. Its protein product is CASSRDVSSYNEQFF.

This chain connects TRBV4-2 to TRBJ2-7; no clear D gene. The V gene's germline CDR1 is LGHNA and CDR2 YNFKEQ. The CDR3 extends over 15 amino acids. With 5 bases removed from V and 0 bases from J, the gap between germline ends came to 14 bases. The DNA for the CDR3 is TGTGCCAGCAGCGCCAATACCGGGCCCTCCTACGAGCAGTACTTC. Amino acid sequence: CASSANTGPSYEQYF.

The J gene is TRBJ2-7, the V gene TRBV6-5; D gene unclear. CDR1 and CDR2 from the germline V gene are MNHEY and SVGAGI. V was clipped by 2 bases and J by 1 base, with 12 bases between them. This CDR3 contains 15 residues. CDR3 in amino acids: CASSYGKQLSYEQYF. The CDR3 region has the DNA TGTGCCAGCAGTTACGGTAAACAGTTATCCTACGAGCAGTACTTC.

This clone was recorded only once. The chain joins TRBV11-3 to TRBJ2-7, with a weak D call TRBD2 (5 bases). The germline gives CDR1 SGHNT, CDR2 YENEEA. The V end was cut by 5 bases, the J end by 6 bases, with 11 bases between. This CDR3 region has 12 residues. The CDR3 bases are TGTGCCAGCAGCCCAACTAGTTTCGAGCAGTACTTC. Translating it yields CASSPTSFEQYF.

V and J are TRBV27 and TRBJ1-1, with D possibly matching TRBD1 (5 bases). This CDR3 has 15 residues. V was cut by 7 bases and J by 0 bases, with 15 bases left in between. Looked up from germline, CDR1 is MNHEY and CDR2 is SMNVEV (reference sequence). The CDR3 loop is CASTSRDSMNTEAFF. For the CDR3, the DNA is TGTGCCAGCACCTCTCGGGACTCCATGAACACTGAAGCTTTCTTT.

This chain connects TRBV11-2 to TRBJ2-5; the match to TRBD2 covers 8 bases. The length of the CDR3 is 17 residues. The junction had 9 bases not matched to a gene; V was cut back by 1 base and J by 2 bases. Germline CDR1 and CDR2: SGHAT and FQNNGV. CDR3 residues: CASSLGAGGSRQETQYF. In DNA form, the CDR3 reads TGTGCCAGCAGCTTAGGGGCGGGGGGCAGCCGGCAAGAGACCCAGTACTTC.

The rearrangement joins TRBV5-8 to TRBJ1-4, with 8 bases fitting TRBD1. Germline values: CDR1 SGHTS, CDR2 YDEGEE. V lost 3 bases to trimming and J lost 7 bases; unmatched junction nucleotides: 5. The CDR3 covers 14 residues. CDR3 in amino acids: CASSWGTGAEKLFF. The CDR3, as DNA: TGTGCCAGCAGCTGGGGGACAGGAGCTGAAAAACTGTTTTTT.

The CDR3 bases are TGCGCCAGCAGCTTGAGGTCAGCGACTACCGGGGAGCTGTTTTTT. Its protein is CASSLRSATTGELFF. V and J are TRBV5-1 and TRBJ2-2; D uncertain. The germline gives CDR1 SGHRS, CDR2 YFSETQ. This CDR3 region has 15 residues. With 1 base removed from V and 5 bases from J, the gap between germline ends came to 12 bases.

The rearrangement uses TRBV27 and TRBJ2-3; 14 nucleotides line up with TRBD2. The CDR3 extends over 18 amino acids. CDR1 is MNHEY and CDR2 is SMNVEV in the germline V gene (reference sequence). Losses at the gene ends were 3 bases for V and 3 bases for J; bases not matched to a gene: 8. For the CDR3, the DNA is TGTGCCAGCAGTTTGCCCCCGGGACTAGCGGGAGTGACAGATACGCAGTATTTT. Translated, it gives CASSLPPGLAGVTDTQYF.

The J gene is TRBJ2-5, the V gene TRBV9, with TRBD2 as a possible D gene (5 bases). CDR1 and CDR2 (germline): SGDLS, YYNGEE. CDR3 length: 15 residues. V was cut by 0 bases and J by 4 bases, with 13 bases left in between. CDR3 protein: CASSVAPGIGETQYF. Written as DNA, the CDR3 is TGTGCCAGCAGCGTAGCTCCCGGGATAGGAGAGACCCAGTACTTC.

This sequence joins TRBV5-1 and TRBJ1-6; TRBD1 agrees at 7 bases. CDR1 and CDR2 from the germline V gene are SGHRS and YFSETQ. The CDR3 has 15 residues. V was clipped by 0 bases and J by 7 bases; unmatched bases: 4. CDR3 coding DNA: TGCGCCAGCAGCTTGGAGACAGGGCGGAATTCACCCCTCCACTTT. This sequence encodes CASSLETGRNSPLHF. The full variable domain, with the rest looked up from reference TRBV5-1 and TRBJ1-6, is KAGVTQTPRYLIKTRGQQVTLSCSPISGHRSVSWYQQTPGQGLQFLFEYFSETQRNKGNFPGRFSGRQFSNSRSEMNVSTLELGDSALYLCASSLETGRNSPLHFGNGTRLTVT.